In this sample, the clone carrying this T cell receptor beta chain turned up a few times. The antigen is not known. This entry comes from a study of OX40 agonist ivuxolimab in advanced cancers. Whole-study findings and limits: The study found that CD8+ T cells averaged more expanded clones than CD4+. Among patients with partial responses at 0.1-3.0 mg/kg, clonal expansion was among the lowest.

Profiling relied on immunoSEQ multiplex PCR, and the TCRdb table lists in-frame clones only, not all of them. The profile shows more than 30,000 clones, approximately 90% of them singletons. The study sampled blood at baseline, cycle 4 day 1, and cycle 7 day 1. Sequencing was performed on CD4+ or CD8+ T cells sorted from blood, taken in a trial of the OX40 agonist ivuxolimab. This receptor was taken from an adult with an advanced solid tumor such as melanoma, head and neck, liver or kidney cancer.

This CDR3 is CASSPGTSARRETQYF. CDR3 DNA: TGTGCCAGTAGTCCCGGGACTAGCGCCCGCCGTGAGACCCAGTACTTC. This chain links TRBV19 with TRBJ2-5; 10 bases are shared with TRBD2. The CDR3 totals 16 residues. Germline V gene lookup returns CDR1 LNHDA and CDR2 SQIVND (reference sequence). V dropped 5 bases and J dropped 5; count of bases not matched to a gene: 11.